A single T cell receptor beta chain is shown here with its context. The target antigen is unknown. The data belong to a study of OX40 agonist ivuxolimab in advanced cancers. The wider study: Having had anti-PD-1, anti-PD-L1 or anti-CTLA-4 therapy before was allowed, and around 44% had some.

Points from the study as a whole: It was not determined which antigens were specifically recognized by the peripheral T cells that had undergone clonal expansion. Several nonresponders also turned out to have low normalized T-cell clonal expansion.

This table comes from immunoSEQ multiplex PCR, and its TCRdb copy is limited to in-frame clones, with some not included. This repertoire shows about 73,000 clones, approximately 86% found once; its top ten account for less than 0.8%. The CDR3 has 17 residues. Germline lookup yields CDR1 SGHRS and CDR2 YFSETQ. V dropped 2 bases and J dropped 10 bases, with 24 bases sitting between them. The source is an adult with an advanced solid tumor such as melanoma, head and neck, liver or kidney cancer. This material consisted of CD4+ or CD8+ T cells sorted from blood, taken in a trial of the OX40 agonist ivuxolimab. The V call is TRBV5-1, the J call TRBJ2-2; the D call may be TRBD1 or TRBD2 (5 bases each). CDR3 protein: CASSLPGSREGNEELFF. The CDR3 DNA is TGCGCCAGCAGCTTACCGGGCTCTCGAGAGGGGAATGAGGAGCTGTTTTTT.